The 13 T cell receptor beta chains below were found in one sample sequenced in a study of metastatic and nonmetastatic thyroid tumors. TCRdb re-called the PCR reads with MiXCR. The data hold 15,000 or so clones, with 27% observed a single time. Patients had received no treatment of any kind before thyroid surgery. Input material: adjacent normal tissue. The source of these receptors is a female donor with papillary thyroid cancer or a benign thyroid nodule (not recorded which). Some clones in this sample may be carry-over from other donors' samples.

The chain recombines TRBV14 with TRBJ2-7; 13 nucleotides match TRBD2. With 4 bases clipped from V and 6 bases from J, the junction kept 9 bases outside the gene matches. Looked up from germline, CDR1 is SGHDN and CDR2 is FVKESK. The CDR3 extends over 16 amino acids. The CDR3 loop reads CASSPLGLAGDGEQYF. CDR3 DNA sequence: TGTGCCAGCAGCCCACTCGGACTAGCGGGAGACGGCGAGCAGTACTTC.

This clone is labeled medium-sized. This sequence joins TRBV19 and TRBJ1-1, with D unclear. Germline assignment: CDR1 LNHDA and CDR2 SQIVND (reference sequence). Deletions cut 8 bases from V and 4 bases from J, with 14 bases between. The CDR3 contains 13 residues. The CDR3 nucleotides are TGTGCCAGTCCACCGAGAGTGAGCACTGAAGCTTTCTTT. It translates to CASPPRVSTEAFF.

This clone was counted between two and nine times. This rearrangement joins TRBV5-1 to TRBJ1-1; unclear D gene. The CDR3 sequence is 13 residues long. In germline, CDR1 is SGHRS, CDR2 YFSETQ. The V gene lost 7 bases and the J gene lost 1 base, with 11 bases spanning the gap. The chain's CDR3 is CASYSQENTEAFF. The CDR3 region has the DNA TGCGCCAGCTATTCCCAAGAGAACACTGAAGCTTTCTTT.

In this sample, this clone turned up a few times. The chain is built from TRBV20-1 and TRBJ2-2; no clear D. The ends were cut back, 6 bases at V and 3 bases at J, with 11 bases in the middle. The CDR3 has 13 residues. Looked up from germline, CDR1 is DFQATT and CDR2 is SNEGSKA (reference sequence). CDR3 DNA: TGCAGTGCCTTCGACATTTACACCGGGGAGCTGTTTTTT. This sequence encodes CSAFDIYTGELFF.

This clone was seen a handful of times. One end of the junction does not line up with germline, which may come from a read error. The chain links TRBV15 to TRBJ2-5; D gene ambiguous. Germline V gives CDR1 LNHNV, CDR2 YYDKDF (reference sequence). The CDR3 has 14 residues. The CDR3 loop reads CATLASHTQDTQYF. CDR3 bases: TGTGCCACCTTGGCAAGTCATACCCAAGATACCCAGTACTTC.

The V and J genes are TRBV24-1 and TRBJ2-2; D unclear. Trimming stripped 4 bases from V and 2 bases from J, with 7 bases between. Germline CDR1 is KGHDR and CDR2 is SFDVKD. The CDR3 length is 14 residues. In nucleotides, the CDR3 is TGTGCCACCAGTGAGGATCCCAACACCGGGGAGCTGTTTTTT. It is translated as CATSEDPNTGELFF.

This clone qualifies as medium-sized. This sequence joins TRBV20-1 and TRBJ1-1, with no clear D. Trimming removed 0 bases from V and 3 bases from J, with 14 bases in between. Per germline, CDR1 DFQATT and CDR2 SNEGSKA (reference sequence). CDR3 size: 15 residues. In DNA, the CDR3 is TGCAGTGCTAGAGATAGAATGAGGGCAGACACTGAAGCTTTCTTT. Its protein product is CSARDRMRADTEAFF.

This clone was seen ten or more times. The chain links TRBV6-6 to TRBJ1-1; no reliable D call. The CDR3 extends over 14 amino acids. Trimming cost V 2 bases and J 3 bases, with 10 bases left between them. The germline gives CDR1 MNHNY, CDR2 SVGAGI (reference sequence). The CDR3: CASSYVGGDTEAFF. Here the CDR3 DNA reads TGTGCCAGCAGTTACGTCGGTGGGGACACTGAAGCTTTCTTT.

This clone has a count of ten or more. This rearrangement joins TRBV6-6 to TRBJ2-1, with TRBD2 matching over 9 bases. Germline V CDR1 and CDR2: MNHNY, SVGAGI (reference sequence). V lost 0 bases, J lost 2 bases, and 2 bases stayed unmatched. The CDR3 length is 16 residues. The DNA for the CDR3 is TGTGCCAGCAGTTACTCAGCGGGAGGCGCCTACAATGAGCAGTTCTTC. This codes for CASSYSAGGAYNEQFF.

The rearrangement uses TRBV28 and TRBJ2-3; unclear D gene. The V and J ends lost 5 bases and 0 bases respectively, with 3 bases between them. Germline CDR1 MDHEN, CDR2 SYDVKM. This CDR3 is 12 amino acids long. The CDR3 nucleotides read TGTGCCAGCAGTCACAGCACAGATACGCAGTATTTT. Its translation is CASSHSTDTQYF.

The chain combines TRBV19 with TRBJ2-1, with D perhaps being TRBD1 or TRBD2 (6 bases each). Germline V gene data show CDR1 as LNHDA and CDR2 as SQIVND (reference sequence). The CDR3 sequence is 15 residues long. Trimming shortened V by 6 bases and J by 8 bases, and 20 bases separated the two germline ends. The CDR3 DNA is TGTGCCAGTAGAAGTAAAGAGCACGGGGGCGATGAGCAGTTCTTC. Protein product: CASRSKEHGGDEQFF.

The rearrangement joins TRBV12-3 or TRBV12-4 to TRBJ2-5; D gene uncertain. The CDR3 is made up of 14 amino acids. The V end was cut by 3 bases, the J end by 1 base, with 9 bases between. CDR3 loop: CASSFGRIQETQYF. CDR3 in DNA: TGTGCCAGCAGTTTCGGCCGGATCCAAGAGACCCAGTACTTC.

The V gene is TRBV27, the J gene TRBJ2-7, with TRBD2 matching over 7 bases. Germline V lookup: CDR1 MNHEY, CDR2 SMNVEV (reference sequence). Unmatched junction bases numbered 10, after V lost 2 bases and J lost 6 bases. The length of the CDR3 is 15 residues. CDR3 residues: CASSLRREGGFEQYF. In nucleotides, the CDR3 is TGTGCCAGCAGTTTACGCAGGGAGGGTGGGTTCGAGCAGTACTTC.